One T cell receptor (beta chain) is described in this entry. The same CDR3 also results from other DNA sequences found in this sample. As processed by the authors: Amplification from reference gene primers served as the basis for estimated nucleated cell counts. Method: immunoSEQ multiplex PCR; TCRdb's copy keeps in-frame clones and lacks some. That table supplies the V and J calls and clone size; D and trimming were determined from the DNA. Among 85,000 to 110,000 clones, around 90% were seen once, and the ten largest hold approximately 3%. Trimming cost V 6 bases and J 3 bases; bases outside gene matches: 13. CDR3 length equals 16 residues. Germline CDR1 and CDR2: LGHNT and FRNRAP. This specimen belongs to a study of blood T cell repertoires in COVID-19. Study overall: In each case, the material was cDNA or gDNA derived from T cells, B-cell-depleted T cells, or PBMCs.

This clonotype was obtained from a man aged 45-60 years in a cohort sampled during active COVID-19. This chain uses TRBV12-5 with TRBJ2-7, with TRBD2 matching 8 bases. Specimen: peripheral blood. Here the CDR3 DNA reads TGTGCTAGTGGGAAGGCCGGGGGGGGGAGGGGCTACGAGCAGTACGTC. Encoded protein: CASGKAGGGRGYEQYV.